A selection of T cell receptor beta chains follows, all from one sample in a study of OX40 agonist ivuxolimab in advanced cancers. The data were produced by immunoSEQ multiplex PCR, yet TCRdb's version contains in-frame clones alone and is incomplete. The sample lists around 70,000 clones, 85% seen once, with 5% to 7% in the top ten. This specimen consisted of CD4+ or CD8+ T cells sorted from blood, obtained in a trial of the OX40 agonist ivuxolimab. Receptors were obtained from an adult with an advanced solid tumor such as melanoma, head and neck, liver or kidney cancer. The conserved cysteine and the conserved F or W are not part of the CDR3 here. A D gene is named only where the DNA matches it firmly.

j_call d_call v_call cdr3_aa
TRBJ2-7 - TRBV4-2 ASSQDIGSSYEQY
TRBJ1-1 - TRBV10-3 AIRMDSSNTEAF
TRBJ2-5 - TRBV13 ASSLMETQY
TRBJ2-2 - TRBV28 ASSLGTGETGELF
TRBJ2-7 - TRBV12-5 ASGEQY
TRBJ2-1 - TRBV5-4 ASSQEFGNEQF
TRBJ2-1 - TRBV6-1 AGSEQTHNEQF
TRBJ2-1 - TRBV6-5 ASSKDRGSYNEQF
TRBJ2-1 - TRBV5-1 ASSFGELPNEQF
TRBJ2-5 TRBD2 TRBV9 ASSALAGGRMEQETQY
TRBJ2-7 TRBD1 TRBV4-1 ASRRTGGSSYEQY
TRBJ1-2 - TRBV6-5 ASSSQIAGYGYT
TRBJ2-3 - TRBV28 ASRRLKWGEGTDTQY
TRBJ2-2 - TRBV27 ASRRLGGTGELF
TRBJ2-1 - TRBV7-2 ASSLNGRGTYNEQF
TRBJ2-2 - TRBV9 ASSGTRVNTGELF
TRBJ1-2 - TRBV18 ASSFGVSYGYT
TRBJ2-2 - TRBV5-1 ASSIRDRTNTGELF
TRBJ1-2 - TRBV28 ASKEVYEGYT
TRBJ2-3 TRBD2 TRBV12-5 ASGPGLASSTDTQY
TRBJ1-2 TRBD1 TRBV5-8 ASSWDRGIVGGYT
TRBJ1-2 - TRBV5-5 ASSLGGNYGYT
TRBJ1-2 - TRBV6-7 ASSLNRDNYGYT
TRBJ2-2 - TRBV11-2 ASSLQWELF
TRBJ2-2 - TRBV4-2 ASSQGPGNTGELF
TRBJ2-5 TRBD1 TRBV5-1 ASSLGTGYQETQY
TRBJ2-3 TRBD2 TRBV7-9 ASSSGLAGVADTQY
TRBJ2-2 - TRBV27 ASSLGVESTGELF
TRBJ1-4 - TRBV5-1 ASSLAQGLSGEKLF
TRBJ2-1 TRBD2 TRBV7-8 ASSFRSGGNNRDEQF
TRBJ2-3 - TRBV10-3 ANRDIGTDTQY
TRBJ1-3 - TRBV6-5 ASSYSAGTGNTIY
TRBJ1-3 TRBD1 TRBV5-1 ASSRGQPSSGNTIY
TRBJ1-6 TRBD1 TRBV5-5 ASSVGRAGGQGRSPLH
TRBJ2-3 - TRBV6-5 ASTSGGASDTQY
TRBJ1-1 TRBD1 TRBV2 ASSEGRDRGTEAF
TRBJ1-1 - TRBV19 ASTEQPRLMNTEAF
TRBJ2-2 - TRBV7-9 ASSPTANTGELF
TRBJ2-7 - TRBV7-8 ASSLGGPPYEQY
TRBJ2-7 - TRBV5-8 ASSFGFLGPSTD
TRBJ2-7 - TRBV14 ASRLGGEQY